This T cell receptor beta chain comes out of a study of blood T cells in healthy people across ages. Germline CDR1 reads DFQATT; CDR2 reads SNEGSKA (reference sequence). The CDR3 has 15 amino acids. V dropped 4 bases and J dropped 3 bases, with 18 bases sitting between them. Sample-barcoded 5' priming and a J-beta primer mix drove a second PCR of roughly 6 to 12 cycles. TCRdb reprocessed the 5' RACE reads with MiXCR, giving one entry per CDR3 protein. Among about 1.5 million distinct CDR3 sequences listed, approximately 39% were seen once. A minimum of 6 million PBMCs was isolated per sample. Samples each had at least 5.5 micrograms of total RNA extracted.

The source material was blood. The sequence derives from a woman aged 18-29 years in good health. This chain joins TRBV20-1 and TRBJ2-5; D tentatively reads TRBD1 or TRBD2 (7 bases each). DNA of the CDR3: TGCAGTGCTACAAGCGCAGGGGGGGTGAAAGAGACCCAGTACTTC. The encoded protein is CSATSAGGVKETQYF.